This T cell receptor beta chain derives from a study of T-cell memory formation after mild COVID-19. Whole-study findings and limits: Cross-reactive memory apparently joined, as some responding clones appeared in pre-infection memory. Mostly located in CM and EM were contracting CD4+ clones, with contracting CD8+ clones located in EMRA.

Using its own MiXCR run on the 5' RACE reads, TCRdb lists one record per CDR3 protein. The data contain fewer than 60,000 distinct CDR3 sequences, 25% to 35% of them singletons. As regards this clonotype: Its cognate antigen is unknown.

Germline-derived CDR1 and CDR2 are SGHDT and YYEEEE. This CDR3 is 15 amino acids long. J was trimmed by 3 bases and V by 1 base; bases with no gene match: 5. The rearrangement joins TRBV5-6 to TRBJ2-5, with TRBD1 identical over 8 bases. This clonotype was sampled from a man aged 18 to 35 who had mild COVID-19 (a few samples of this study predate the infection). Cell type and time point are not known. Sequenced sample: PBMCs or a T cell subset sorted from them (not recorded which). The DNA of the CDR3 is TGTGCCAGCAGCTTGCCCAGGACAGGGAAAGAGACCCAGTACTTC. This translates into CASSLPRTGKETQYF.